The 21 T cell receptor beta chains below come from one sample, sequenced in a study of shared clonotypes between healthy human individuals. Clones were read by immunoSEQ multiplex PCR, and TCRdb kept only the in-frame ones, dropping some. The table includes 500,000 to 550,000 clones, about 96% detected once. Sequenced sample: naive CD4+ T cells sorted from blood. The subset: CD45RA+ positively selected. The receptor set was obtained from a woman between 25 and 40 years old in good health.

The chain joins TRBV5-6 to TRBJ2-3, with TRBD2 identical over 10 bases. Trimming at V came to 4 bases and at J to 1 base, leaving 9 bases not matched to a gene. The CDR3 is 17 residues long. CDR1 is SGHDT, CDR2 YYEEEE, per germline. Here the CDR3 DNA reads TGTGCCAGCAGCGGCGTCAGCGGGAGGGGGGGCACAGATACGCAGTATTTT. Translating gives CASSGVSGRGGTDTQYF.

The chain links TRBV27 to TRBJ2-7, with 8 bases lining up with TRBD2. Germline V gives CDR1 MNHEY, CDR2 SMNVEV (reference sequence). The CDR3 contains 17 residues. With V trimmed by 8 bases and J by 1 base, 16 bases remained unmatched. This CDR3 is CASGGLALPGGSYEQYF. CDR3 nucleotide sequence: TGTGCCAGCGGAGGACTAGCCTTGCCGGGGGGATCCTACGAGCAGTACTTC.

The rearrangement links TRBV7-8 to TRBJ1-1; D gene ambiguous. This CDR3 region has 16 residues. Germline V gene data show CDR1 as SGHVS and CDR2 as FQNEAQ. V dropped 4 bases and J dropped 1 base, with 16 bases sitting between them. DNA for the CDR3: TGTGCCAGCAGCTACCGACTCCGGGGAAGGAACACTGAAGCTTTCTTT. Its translation is CASSYRLRGRNTEAFF. The full variable domain, rest sourced from reference TRBV7-8 and TRBJ1-1, is GAGVSQSPRYKVAKRGQDVALRCDPISGHVSLFWYQQALGQGPEFLTYFQNEAQLDKSGLPSDRFFAERPEGSVSTLKIQRTQQEDSAVYLCASSYRLRGRNTEAFFGQGTRLTVV.

The rearrangement uses TRBV18 and TRBJ1-2, with 7 bases aligning to TRBD1. The length of the CDR3 is 14 residues. From germline, CDR1 is KGHSH and CDR2 LQKENI. V lost 3 bases and J lost 1; bases outside the gene matches: 2. The CDR3 DNA reads as TGTGCCAGCTCACCGGGGACAGATAACTATGGCTACACCTTC. It yields the protein CASSPGTDNYGYTF.

The rearrangement joins TRBV6-1 to TRBJ1-4, with a possible D match to TRBD1 (5 bases). V was cut by 5 bases and J by 5 bases, with 12 bases left in between. Per germline, CDR1 MNHNS and CDR2 SASEGT. CDR3 length: 14 residues. CDR3 protein: CASSTRDGNEKLFF. CDR3 DNA sequence: TGTGCCAGCAGTACCCGGGACGGGAATGAAAAACTGTTTTTT.

The J gene is TRBJ1-2, the V gene TRBV6-6, with 10 bases identical to TRBD1. CDR3 size: 13 residues. V gave up 5 bases and J gave up 7 bases; unmatched junction bases: 4. CDR1 and CDR2 from the germline V gene are MNHNY and SVGAGI (reference sequence). CDR3 sequence (DNA): TGTGCCAGCAGTGGGACAGGGGTAATTGGCTACACCTTC. This gives the protein CASSGTGVIGYTF.

In its sample, this clone was seen a few times. V gene TRBV5-1 combines with J gene TRBJ2-7, with D perhaps TRBD1 (6 bases). Trimming removed 0 bases from V and 8 bases from J, with 12 bases in between. The CDR3 spans 13 residues. CDR1 is SGHRS and CDR2 is YFSETQ in the germline V gene. Here the CDR3 reads CASSLGAGEQQYF. For the CDR3, the DNA is TGCGCCAGCAGCTTGGGGGCAGGGGAGCAGCAGTACTTC.

V gene TRBV7-6 combines with J gene TRBJ2-1, with 14 bases lining up with TRBD2. Losses at the gene ends were 3 bases for V and 4 bases for J; bases not matched to a gene: 5. CDR1 is SGHVS, CDR2 FNYEAQ, per germline. The CDR3 length is 17 residues. This chain's CDR3 is CASSFGTSGRGYNEQFF. Here the CDR3 DNA reads TGTGCCAGCAGCTTCGGGACTAGCGGGAGAGGGTACAATGAGCAGTTCTTC.

This clone came up once. This chain connects TRBV19 to TRBJ1-3; no reliable D call. The CDR3 runs 15 residues. In germline, CDR1 is LNHDA, CDR2 SQIVND (reference sequence). V lost 6 bases to trimming and J lost 0 bases, with 12 bases between them. The CDR3 DNA reads TGTGCCAGTAGGGAGTATGCAATCTCTGGAAACACCATATATTTT. Translating gives CASREYAISGNTIYF.

The CDR3: CASSRQGQGGYTF. In DNA form, the CDR3 reads TGTGCCAGCAGTCGACAGGGTCAGGGTGGCTACACCTTC. V is TRBV27 and J is TRBJ1-2, with 7 nucleotides matching TRBD1. J was trimmed by 7 bases and V by 5 bases; bases with no gene match: 7. The CDR3 contains 13 residues. CDR1 and CDR2 from the germline V gene are MNHEY and SMNVEV (reference sequence).

This rearrangement joins TRBV28 to TRBJ2-3; 11 nucleotides match TRBD2. The CDR3 has 14 amino acids. Germline assignment: CDR1 MDHEN and CDR2 SYDVKM. The V gene end was trimmed by 10 bases and the J gene end by 2 bases; junction bases not matched to a gene: 5. CDR3 in DNA: TGTGCCACCATACTAGCGGGGGCCACAGATACGCAGTATTTT. Its translation: CATILAGATDTQYF.

The genes are TRBV5-4 and TRBJ1-2; D might be TRBD1 (5 bases). V was cut by 0 bases and J by 4 bases, with 10 bases left in between. CDR3 size: 14 residues. Germline lookup yields CDR1 SGHNT and CDR2 YYREEE (reference sequence). CDR3 loop: CASSLARVGYGYTF. The CDR3 DNA follows: TGTGCCAGCAGCTTGGCCAGGGTCGGCTATGGCTACACCTTC.

The V gene is TRBV28, the J gene TRBJ1-2; D might be TRBD1 (6 bases). Germline V lookup: CDR1 MDHEN, CDR2 SYDVKM. The V and J ends lost 2 bases and 4 bases respectively, with 8 bases between them. The CDR3 totals 13 residues. The CDR3 here is CASSLVRGYGYTF. CDR3 coding DNA: TGTGCCAGCAGTTTAGTCAGGGGCTATGGCTACACCTTC.

The chain combines TRBV19 with TRBJ2-3; no reliable D call. CDR1 and CDR2 from the germline V gene are LNHDA and SQIVND (reference sequence). The CDR3 has 13 amino acids. Trimming pared 0 bases from V and 3 bases from J, leaving 4 bases between. CDR3: CASSIDLTDTQYF. DNA of the CDR3: TGTGCCAGTAGTATAGACCTGACAGATACGCAGTATTTT.

This rearrangement joins TRBV4-1 to TRBJ1-5, with a weak D call TRBD1 (5 bases). The CDR3 sequence is 13 residues long. V was pared by 2 bases and J by 7 bases, with 9 bases between. Looked up from germline, CDR1 is MGHRA and CDR2 is YSYEKL. In DNA, the CDR3 is TGCGCCAGCAGCCAACAGGGAAGGCAGCCCCAGCATTTT. It yields the protein CASSQQGRQPQHF.

This clone has a single count. Relative to the germline gene, one junction end is altered; a read error may explain this. The V call is TRBV5-5, the J call TRBJ1-5, with a tentative D call TRBD1 (5 bases). From germline, CDR1 is SGHKS and CDR2 YYEKEE (reference sequence). The CDR3 totals 15 residues. CDR3 residues: CASSLAPGSTQPQHF. CDR3 sequence (DNA): TGTGCCAGCAGCTTGGCCCCAGGGAGCACTCAGCCCCAGCATTTT.

The V call is TRBV19, the J call TRBJ2-7; maybe TRBD2 (6 bases). The V and J ends lost 4 bases and 1 base respectively, with 14 bases between them. Germline-derived CDR1 and CDR2 are LNHDA and SQIVND (reference sequence). CDR3 size: 15 residues. The CDR3 coding sequence is TGTGCCAGTAGTAGTAGGACTACCGGTTCCTACGAGCAGTACTTC. Protein: CASSSRTTGSYEQYF.

This chain connects TRBV30 to TRBJ2-1, with D possibly being TRBD2 (5 bases). V lost 0 bases and J lost 2, with 11 bases in between. The germline V gene encodes CDR1 GTSNPN and CDR2 SVGIG (reference sequence). This CDR3 contains 15 residues. The CDR3 is CAWSVLSSTYNEQFF. The CDR3 nucleotides are TGTGCCTGGAGTGTACTGTCTAGCACCTACAATGAGCAGTTCTTC.

The CDR3 spells CAISGGQGQETQYF. DNA of the CDR3: TGTGCCATCAGTGGGGGGCAGGGCCAAGAGACCCAGTACTTC. V is TRBV10-3 and J is TRBJ2-5; D is perhaps TRBD1 (6 bases). The V gene lost 4 bases and the J gene lost 1 base, with 10 bases spanning the gap. This CDR3 is 14 amino acids long. CDR1 is ENHRY and CDR2 is SYGVKD in the germline V gene.

The V and J genes are TRBV5-1 and TRBJ2-7; 7 bases align to TRBD1. The CDR3 contains 15 residues. Germline-derived CDR1 and CDR2 are SGHRS and YFSETQ. V trimming: 5 bases; J trimming: 2 bases; junction bases outside the gene matches: 10. The CDR3 DNA is TGCGCCAGCAGTCCTGGACAGGAGTATCCCTACGAGCAGTACTTC. Translation gives CASSPGQEYPYEQYF.

In DNA, the CDR3 is TGTGCCAGCAGCCAAGTAGGAGGACTAGTATCCGGGGAGCTGTTTTTT. The encoded protein is CASSQVGGLVSGELFF. The V gene is TRBV14, the J gene TRBJ2-2, with 7 positions matching TRBD2. V lost 1 base and J lost 6; bases outside the gene matches: 8. This CDR3 spans 16 amino acids. CDR1 SGHDN and CDR2 FVKESK come from the germline V gene.